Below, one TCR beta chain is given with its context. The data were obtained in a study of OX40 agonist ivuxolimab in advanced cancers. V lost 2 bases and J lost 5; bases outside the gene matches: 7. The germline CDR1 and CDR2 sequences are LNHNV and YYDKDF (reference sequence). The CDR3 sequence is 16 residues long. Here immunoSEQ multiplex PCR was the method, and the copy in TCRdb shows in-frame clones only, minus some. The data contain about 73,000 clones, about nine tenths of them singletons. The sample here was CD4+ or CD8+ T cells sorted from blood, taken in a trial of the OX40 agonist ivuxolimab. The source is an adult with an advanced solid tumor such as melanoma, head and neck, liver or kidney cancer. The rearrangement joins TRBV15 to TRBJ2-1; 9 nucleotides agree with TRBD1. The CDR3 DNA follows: TGTGCCACCAGCAGAAGCACAGACAGGGGGGACAATGAGCAGTTCTTC. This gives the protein CATSRSTDRGDNEQFF. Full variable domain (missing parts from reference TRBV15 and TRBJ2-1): DAMVIQNPRYQVTQFGKPVTLSCSQTLNHNVMYWYQQKSSQAPKLLFHYYDKDFNNEADTPDNFQSRRPNTSFCFLDIRSPGLGDTAMYLCATSRSTDRGDNEQFFGPGTRLTVL.